The count of the clone carrying this T cell receptor (beta chain) is one. Its target is unknown. CDR1 DFQATT and CDR2 SNEGSKA come from the germline V gene (reference sequence). V gave up 2 bases and J gave up 0 bases, with 7 bases separating them. This CDR3 has 13 residues. The RNA, roughly 0.5 to 1 ug, was put through reverse transcription using random hexamers. An immunoSEQ multiplex PCR generated amplified TCR beta CDR3 products spanning 54 Vbeta and 13 Jbeta. A single record per CDR3 protein comes from TCRdb applying MiXCR to the immunoSEQ multiplex PCR reads. The top ten hold just over 0.08% of the sample, which has about 200,000 distinct CDR3 sequences, approximately 95% seen once. This sample stems from a study of CD8 T cells in Susac syndrome. Sequencing of TCR beta was performed on blood CD8+ and CD4+ T cells. The patients who served as multiple sclerosis controls were treatment-naive and had stable or active relapsing-remitting disease that fulfilled the revised McDonald criteria.

Study conclusions and caveats: The authors acknowledged that the study's TCR sequencing and HLA analysis involved relatively few individuals.

The chain has TRBV20-1 and TRBJ1-1; no clear D gene. The sequence derives from a human donor with multiple sclerosis. Sequences were obtained from CD4+ T cells from PBMCs. Here the CDR3 DNA reads TGCAGTGCTAGATTAGCAGTGAACACTGAAGCTTTCTTT. Amino acids: CSARLAVNTEAFF.